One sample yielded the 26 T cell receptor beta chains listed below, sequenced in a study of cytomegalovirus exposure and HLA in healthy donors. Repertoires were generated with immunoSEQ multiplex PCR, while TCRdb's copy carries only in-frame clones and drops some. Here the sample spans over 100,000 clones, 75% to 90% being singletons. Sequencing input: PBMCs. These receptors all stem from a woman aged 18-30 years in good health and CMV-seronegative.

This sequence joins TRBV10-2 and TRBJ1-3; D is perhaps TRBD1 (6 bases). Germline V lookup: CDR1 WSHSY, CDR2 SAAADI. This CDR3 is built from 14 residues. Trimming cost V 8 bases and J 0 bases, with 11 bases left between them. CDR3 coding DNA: TGCGCCAGCCGTAGACAGGACTCTGGAAACACCATATATTTT. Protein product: CASRRQDSGNTIYF.

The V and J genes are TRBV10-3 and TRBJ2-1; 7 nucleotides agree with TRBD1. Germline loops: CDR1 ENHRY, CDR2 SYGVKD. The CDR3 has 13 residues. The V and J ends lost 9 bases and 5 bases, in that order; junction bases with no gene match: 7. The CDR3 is CAISDRENNEQFF. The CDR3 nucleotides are TGTGCCATTTCAGACAGGGAAAACAATGAGCAGTTCTTC.

CDR3 amino acids: CASSQVGGNQPQHF. CDR3 in DNA: TGCGCCAGCAGCCAAGTAGGGGGTAATCAGCCCCAGCATTTT. This rearrangement joins TRBV4-1 to TRBJ1-5; D is possibly TRBD1 (6 bases). The CDR3 is 14 residues long. Germline V lookup: CDR1 MGHRA, CDR2 YSYEKL. The V end lost 1 base, the J end lost 4 bases, and 8 bases lay between the germline ends.

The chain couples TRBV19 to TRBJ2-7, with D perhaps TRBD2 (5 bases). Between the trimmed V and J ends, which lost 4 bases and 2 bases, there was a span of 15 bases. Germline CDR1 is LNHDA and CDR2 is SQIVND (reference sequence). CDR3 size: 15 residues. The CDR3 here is CASSRVPGRTYEQYF. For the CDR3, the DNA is TGTGCCAGTAGTAGGGTCCCGGGAAGGACCTACGAGCAGTACTTC.

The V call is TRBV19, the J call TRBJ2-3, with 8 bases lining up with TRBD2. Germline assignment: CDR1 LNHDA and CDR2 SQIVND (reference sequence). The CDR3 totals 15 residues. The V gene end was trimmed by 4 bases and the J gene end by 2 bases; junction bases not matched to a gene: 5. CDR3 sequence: CASSKVAGNTDTQYF. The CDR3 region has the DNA TGTGCCAGTAGTAAGGTAGCGGGGAACACAGATACGCAGTATTTT. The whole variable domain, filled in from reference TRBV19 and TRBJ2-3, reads DGGITQSPKYLFRKEGQNVTLSCEQNLNHDAMYWYRQDPGQGLRLIYYSQIVNDFQKGDIAEGYSVSREKKESFPLTVTSAQKNPTAFYLCASSKVAGNTDTQYFGPGTRLTVL.

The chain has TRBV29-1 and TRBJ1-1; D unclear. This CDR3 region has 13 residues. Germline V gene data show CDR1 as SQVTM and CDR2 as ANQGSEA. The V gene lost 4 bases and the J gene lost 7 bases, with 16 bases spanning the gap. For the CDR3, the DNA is TGCAGCGTTGTAGAGAGTGAGGCCCGTGAAGCTTTCTTT. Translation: CSVVESEAREAFF.

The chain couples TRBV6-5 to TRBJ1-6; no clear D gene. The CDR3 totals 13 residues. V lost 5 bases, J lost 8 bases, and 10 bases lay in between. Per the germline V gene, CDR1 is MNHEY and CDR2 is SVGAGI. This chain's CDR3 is CASSAGIDSPLHF. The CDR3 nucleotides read TGTGCCAGCAGTGCGGGGATAGATTCACCCCTCCACTTT.

The CDR3, as DNA: TGTGCCAGCACAGGGGCACCCACCGGGGGGGGCTACACCTTC. Translation gives CASTGAPTGGGYTF. The chain links TRBV2 to TRBJ1-2, with D tentatively TRBD1 (6 bases). Per the germline V gene, CDR1 is SNHLY and CDR2 is FYNNEI. Trimming stripped 7 bases from V and 8 bases from J, with 20 bases between. The CDR3 is made up of 14 amino acids. Complete variable domain (other parts from reference TRBV2 and TRBJ1-2): EPEVTQTPSHQVTQMGQEVILRCVPISNHLYFYWYRQILGQKVEFLVSFYNNEISEKSEIFDDQFSVERPDGSNFTLKIRSTKLEDSAMYFCASTGAPTGGGYTFGSGTRLTVV.

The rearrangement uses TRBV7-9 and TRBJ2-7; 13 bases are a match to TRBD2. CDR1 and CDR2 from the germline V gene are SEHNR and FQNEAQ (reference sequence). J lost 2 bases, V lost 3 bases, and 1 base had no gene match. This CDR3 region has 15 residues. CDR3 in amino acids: CASSFGLAGAYEQYF. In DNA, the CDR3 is TGTGCCAGCAGCTTTGGACTAGCGGGGGCCTACGAGCAGTACTTC.

Here the CDR3 DNA reads TGCAGCGCGGGACAGGGATGGGGTATGAACACTGAAGCTTTCTTT. The encoded protein is CSAGQGWGMNTEAFF. The genes are TRBV29-1 and TRBJ1-1; the match to TRBD1 covers 9 bases. CDR3 length: 15 amino acids. From germline, CDR1 is SQVTM and CDR2 ANQGSEA. After removal of 7 bases from V and 0 bases from J, the junction contained 9 bases not matched to a gene.

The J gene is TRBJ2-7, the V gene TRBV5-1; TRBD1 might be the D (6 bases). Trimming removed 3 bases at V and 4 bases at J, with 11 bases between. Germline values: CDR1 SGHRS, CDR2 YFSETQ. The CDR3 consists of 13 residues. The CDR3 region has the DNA TGCGCCAGCAGCTCGGCAGGGGTGTACGAGCAGTACTTC. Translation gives CASSSAGVYEQYF. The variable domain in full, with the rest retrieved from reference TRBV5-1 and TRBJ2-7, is KAGVTQTPRYLIKTRGQQVTLSCSPISGHRSVSWYQQTPGQGLQFLFEYFSETQRNKGNFPGRFSGRQFSNSRSEMNVSTLELGDSALYLCASSSAGVYEQYFGPGTRLTVT.

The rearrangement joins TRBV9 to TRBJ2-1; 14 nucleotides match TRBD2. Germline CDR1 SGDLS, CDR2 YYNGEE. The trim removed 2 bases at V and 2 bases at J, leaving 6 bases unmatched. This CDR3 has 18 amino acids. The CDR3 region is CASSVRTSGGPAYNEQFF. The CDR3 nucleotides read TGTGCCAGCAGCGTGCGGACTAGCGGGGGGCCAGCCTACAATGAGCAGTTCTTC.

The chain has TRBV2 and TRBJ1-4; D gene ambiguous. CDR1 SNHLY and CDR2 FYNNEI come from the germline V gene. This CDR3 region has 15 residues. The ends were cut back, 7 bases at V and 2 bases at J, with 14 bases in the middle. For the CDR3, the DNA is TGTGCCAGCACCCTCGGTTCTTGGACTAATGAAAAACTGTTTTTT. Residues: CASTLGSWTNEKLFF.

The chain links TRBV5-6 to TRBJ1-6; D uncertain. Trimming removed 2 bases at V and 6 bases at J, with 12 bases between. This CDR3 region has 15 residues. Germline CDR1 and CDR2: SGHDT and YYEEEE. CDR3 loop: CASSFLTLSNSPLHF. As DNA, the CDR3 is TGTGCCAGCAGCTTTCTAACCCTAAGTAATTCACCCCTCCACTTT.

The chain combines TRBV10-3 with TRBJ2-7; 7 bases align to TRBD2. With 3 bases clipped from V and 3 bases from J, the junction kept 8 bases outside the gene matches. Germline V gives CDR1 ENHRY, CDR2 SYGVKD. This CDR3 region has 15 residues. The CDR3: CAISDQGRGDYEQYF. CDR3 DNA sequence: TGTGCCATCAGTGACCAGGGACGGGGGGACTACGAGCAGTACTTC.

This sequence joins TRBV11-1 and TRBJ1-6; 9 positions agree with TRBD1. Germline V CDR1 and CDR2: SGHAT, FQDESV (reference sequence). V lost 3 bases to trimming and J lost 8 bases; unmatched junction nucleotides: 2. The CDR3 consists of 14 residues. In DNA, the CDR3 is TGTGCCAGCAGCTTCCGACAGGGGGATTCACCCCTCCACTTT. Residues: CASSFRQGDSPLHF. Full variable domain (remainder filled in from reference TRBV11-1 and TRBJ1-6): EAEVAQSPRYKITEKSQAVAFWCDPISGHATLYWYRQILGQGPELLVQFQDESVVDDSQLPKDRFSAERLKGVDSTLKIQPAELGDSAMYLCASSFRQGDSPLHFGNGTRLTVT.

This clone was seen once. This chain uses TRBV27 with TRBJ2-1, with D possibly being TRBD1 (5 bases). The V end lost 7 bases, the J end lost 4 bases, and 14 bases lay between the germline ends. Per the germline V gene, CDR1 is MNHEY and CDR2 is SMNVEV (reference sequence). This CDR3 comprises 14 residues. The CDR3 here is CASTEGNRYNEQFF. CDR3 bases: TGTGCCAGCACGGAAGGTAACAGGTACAATGAGCAGTTCTTC.

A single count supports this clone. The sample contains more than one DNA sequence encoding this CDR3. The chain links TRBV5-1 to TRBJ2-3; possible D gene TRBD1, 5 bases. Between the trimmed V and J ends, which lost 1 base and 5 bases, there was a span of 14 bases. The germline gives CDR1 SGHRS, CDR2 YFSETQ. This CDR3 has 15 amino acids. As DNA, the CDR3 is TGCGCCAGCAGCTTGTGGCAGGGTTTGGGAGATACGCAGTATTTT. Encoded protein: CASSLWQGLGDTQYF.

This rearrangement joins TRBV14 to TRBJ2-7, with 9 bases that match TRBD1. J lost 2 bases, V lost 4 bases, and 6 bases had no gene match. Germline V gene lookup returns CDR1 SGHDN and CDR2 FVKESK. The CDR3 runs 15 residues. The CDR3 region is CASSPGQGWTYEQYF. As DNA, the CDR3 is TGTGCCAGCAGCCCGGGACAGGGATGGACCTACGAGCAGTACTTC. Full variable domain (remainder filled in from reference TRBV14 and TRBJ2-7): EAGVTQFPSHSVIEKGQTVTLRCDPISGHDNLYWYRRVMGKEIKFLLHFVKESKQDESGMPNNRFLAERTGGTYSTLKVQPAELEDSGVYFCASSPGQGWTYEQYFGPGTRLTVT.

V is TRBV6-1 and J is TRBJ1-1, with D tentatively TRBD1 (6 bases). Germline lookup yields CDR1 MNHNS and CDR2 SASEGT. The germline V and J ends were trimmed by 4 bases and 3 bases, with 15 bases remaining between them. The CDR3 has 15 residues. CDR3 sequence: CASSGRQAGDTEAFF. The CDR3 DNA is TGTGCCAGCAGTGGAAGACAGGCGGGGGACACTGAAGCTTTCTTT.

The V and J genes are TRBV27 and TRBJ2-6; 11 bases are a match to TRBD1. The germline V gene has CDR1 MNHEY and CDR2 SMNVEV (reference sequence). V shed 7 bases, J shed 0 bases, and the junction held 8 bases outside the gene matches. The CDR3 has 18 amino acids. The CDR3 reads CASTPAGTGGSGANVLTF. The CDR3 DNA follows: TGTGCCAGCACCCCGGCCGGGACAGGGGGCTCTGGGGCCAACGTCCTGACTTTC.

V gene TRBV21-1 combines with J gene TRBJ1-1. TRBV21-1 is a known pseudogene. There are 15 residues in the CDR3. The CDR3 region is CASRRLGRKNTEAFF. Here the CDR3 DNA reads TGTGCCAGCCGTAGACTCGGAAGGAAGAACACTGAAGCTTTCTTT.

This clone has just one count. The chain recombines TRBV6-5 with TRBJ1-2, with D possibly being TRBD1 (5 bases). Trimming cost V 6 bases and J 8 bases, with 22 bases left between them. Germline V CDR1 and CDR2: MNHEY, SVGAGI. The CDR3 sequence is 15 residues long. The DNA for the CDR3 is TGTGCCAGCAGCCTTCTTGGGACTTCCCATTTCGGCTACACCTTC. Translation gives CASSLLGTSHFGYTF.

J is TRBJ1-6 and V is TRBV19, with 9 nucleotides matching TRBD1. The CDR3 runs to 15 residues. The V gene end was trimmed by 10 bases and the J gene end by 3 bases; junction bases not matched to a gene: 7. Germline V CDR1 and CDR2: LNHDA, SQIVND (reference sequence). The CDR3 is CAKRTGENYNSPLHF. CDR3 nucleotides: TGTGCCAAGAGGACAGGGGAGAACTATAATTCACCCCTCCACTTT.

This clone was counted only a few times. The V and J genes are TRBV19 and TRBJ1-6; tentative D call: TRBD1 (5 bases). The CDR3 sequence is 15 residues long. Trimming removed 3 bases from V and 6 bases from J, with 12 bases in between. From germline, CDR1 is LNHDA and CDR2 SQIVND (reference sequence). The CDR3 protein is CASSMDGGVNSPLHF. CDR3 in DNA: TGTGCCAGTAGTATGGACGGGGGAGTTAATTCACCCCTCCACTTT.

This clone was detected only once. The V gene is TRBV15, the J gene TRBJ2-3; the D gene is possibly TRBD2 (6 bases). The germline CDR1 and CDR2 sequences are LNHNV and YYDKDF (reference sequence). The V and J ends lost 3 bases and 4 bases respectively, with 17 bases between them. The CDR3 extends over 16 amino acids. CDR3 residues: CATSRDGGLRADTQYF. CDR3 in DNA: TGTGCCACCAGCAGGGACGGGGGTCTAAGGGCAGATACGCAGTATTTT.